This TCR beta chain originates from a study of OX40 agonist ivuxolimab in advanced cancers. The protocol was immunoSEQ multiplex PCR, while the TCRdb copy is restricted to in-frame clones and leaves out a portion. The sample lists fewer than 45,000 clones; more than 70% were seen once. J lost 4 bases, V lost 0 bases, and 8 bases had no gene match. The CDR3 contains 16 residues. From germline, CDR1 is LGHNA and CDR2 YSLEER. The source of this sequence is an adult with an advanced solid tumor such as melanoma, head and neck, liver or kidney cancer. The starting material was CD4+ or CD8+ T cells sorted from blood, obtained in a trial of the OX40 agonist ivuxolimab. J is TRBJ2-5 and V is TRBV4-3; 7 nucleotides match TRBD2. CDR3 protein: CASSQDRGGVRETQYF. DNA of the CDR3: TGCGCCAGCAGCCAAGATCGGGGAGGGGTTCGAGAGACCCAGTACTTC.